Listed here is a single T cell receptor beta chain. What it recognizes is unknown. The V segment lost 3 bases and the J segment 6 bases; nucleotides outside the gene matches: 8. Germline V gene data show CDR1 as SGHRS and CDR2 as YFSETQ. The CDR3 length is 14 residues. This sample was included in a study of T cell responses to AZD1222 COVID-19 vaccine. Findings of the study overall: Repertoire sampling happened only post peak T cell response. Spike-specific TCRs gained breadth and depth after people received two AZD1222 doses.

The assay was immunoSEQ multiplex PCR, and TCRdb's table has in-frame clones only and misses some. Seen here are 150,000 to 200,000 clones, roughly nine tenths observed once, and the top ten hold less than 2%. The specimen comprised peripheral blood, sampled 28 days after the second AZD1222 dose. The TCR sequence derives from an adult who received the AZD1222 COVID-19 vaccine. V is TRBV5-1 and J is TRBJ2-5; 7 bases match TRBD2. The CDR3: CASSWNLAGQTQYF. The CDR3 DNA is TGCGCCAGCAGCTGGAACTTAGCGGGCCAGACCCAGTACTTC.